The 29 T cell receptor beta chains presented below share a single source sample, sequenced in a study of vaccination and CD4 T cells after COVID-19. For these TCRs, the target antigens are not known. CD4+ T cells that had been cultured provided DNA sequenced with the Oncomine TCR Beta short-read assay. TCRdb passed the PCR reads through MiXCR, listing each CDR3 protein once. The table records fewer than 4,500 distinct CDR3 sequences, around 17% of them present only once. The treatment here: approximately 9-day PBMC culture with coronavirus spike peptide pools or control peptides (ViraFEST assay). Sequenced material: CD4+ T cells from blood, cultured in vitro. These receptors all come from a human donor who had recovered from COVID-19.

The chain is built from TRBV5-1 and TRBJ2-5; 8 nucleotides line up with TRBD1. The J segment lost 0 bases and the V segment lost 4 bases, leaving 8 bases of the junction unmatched. From germline, CDR1 is SGHRS and CDR2 YFSETQ. This CDR3 is built from 16 residues. CDR3 residues: CASSLGQVPYQETQYF. In DNA, the CDR3 is TGCGCCAGCAGCCTGGGACAGGTGCCGTACCAAGAGACCCAGTACTTC.

This sequence joins TRBV6-2 or TRBV6-3 and TRBJ1-5; 9 bases are shared with TRBD1. Trimming cost V 6 bases and J 4 bases; bases outside gene matches: 31. Germline assignment: CDR1 MNHEY and CDR2 SVGEGT. CDR3 size: 23 residues. The CDR3 protein is CASSPLIEFWTVSRDRDNQPQHF. DNA for the CDR3: TGTGCCAGCAGCCCTTTGATAGAGTTTTGGACGGTCAGCCGGGACAGGGATAATCAGCCCCAGCATTTT.

The sample holds a few counts of this clonotype. The chain couples TRBV5-1 to TRBJ1-1, with 8 bases that match TRBD1. This CDR3 region has 16 residues. After removal of 1 base from V and 1 base from J, the junction contained 6 bases not matched to a gene. From germline, CDR1 is SGHRS and CDR2 YFSETQ. CDR3 amino acids: CASSLMTGEKNTEAFF. The DNA for the CDR3 is TGCGCCAGCAGCTTGATGACAGGGGAAAAGAACACTGAAGCTTTCTTT.

Relative to its sample, this clonotype is medium-sized. V and J are TRBV27 and TRBJ1-1, with 7 bases that match TRBD1. Germline-derived CDR1 and CDR2 are MNHEY and SMNVEV (reference sequence). Trimming removed 4 bases from V and 11 bases from J; junction bases left unmatched: 10. This CDR3 spans 13 amino acids. This CDR3 reads CASSSLGGGGAFF. CDR3 nucleotide sequence: TGTGCCAGCAGTTCTCTAGGAGGGGGCGGTGCTTTCTTT.

This clonotype has a handful of counts. The CDR3 nucleotides read TGTGCTAGTGGGGTGAACACTGAAGCTTTCTTT. Its protein product is CASGVNTEAFF. V gene TRBV12-5 combines with J gene TRBJ1-1, with D hard to call. Germline V gene sequence: CDR1 LGHNT, CDR2 FRNRAP. The V and J ends lost 6 bases and 0 bases respectively, with 2 bases between them. This CDR3 comprises 11 residues.

By share of the sample, this clonotype is medium-sized (0.01 to 0.1%). V is TRBV6-2 or TRBV6-3 and J is TRBJ1-5; D is undetermined. Germline lookup yields CDR1 MNHEY and CDR2 SVGEGT. V lost 2 bases and J 2 bases, leaving 10 bases between the germline ends. CDR3 length: 15 residues. CDR3 in amino acids: CASSYAGGRNQPQHF. The CDR3 coding sequence is TGTGCCAGCAGTTACGCCGGAGGGCGCAATCAGCCCCAGCATTTT.

The chain uses TRBV11-1 and TRBJ1-1; 9 nucleotides line up with TRBD1. With 5 bases clipped from V and 4 bases from J, the junction kept 5 bases outside the gene matches. Germline CDR1 SGHAT, CDR2 FQDESV (reference sequence). The CDR3 spans 14 residues. DNA of the CDR3: TGTGCCAGCAGCCTAGACAGGGGGGGCACTGAAGCTTTCTTT. This gives the protein CASSLDRGGTEAFF.

This rearrangement joins TRBV20-1 to TRBJ2-3; tentatively, D is TRBD1 (6 bases). This CDR3 is 13 amino acids long. Germline assignment: CDR1 DFQATT and CDR2 SNEGSKA (reference sequence). V lost 6 bases and J lost 7, with 17 bases in between. This CDR3 reads CSAPQGSLNTQYF. The CDR3 region has the DNA TGCAGTGCCCCCCAGGGGTCACTGAATACGCAGTATTTT.

This chain uses TRBV6-2 or TRBV6-3 with TRBJ2-7, with 14 nucleotides matching TRBD2. The CDR3 is 16 amino acids. V trimming: 4 bases; J trimming: 4 bases; junction bases outside the gene matches: 6. In germline, CDR1 is MNHEY, CDR2 SVGEGT. The CDR3 DNA sequence: TGTGCCAGCAGTTCGACTAGCGGGGGGGAGAATTACGAGCAGTACTTC. It yields the protein CASSSTSGGENYEQYF.

The chain has TRBV4-1 and TRBJ1-1; the D is unclear. The CDR3 is made up of 15 amino acids. The V and J ends lost 0 bases and 0 bases respectively, with 8 bases between them. Germline V gives CDR1 MGHRA, CDR2 YSYEKL. The CDR3 DNA reads TGCGCCAGCAGCCAAGAAGGAACAGTGAACACTGAAGCTTTCTTT. Protein sequence: CASSQEGTVNTEAFF.

The rearrangement uses TRBV2 and TRBJ2-7; D assignment may be TRBD1 or TRBD2 (6 bases each). Trimming pared 7 bases from V and 7 bases from J, leaving 20 bases between. The CDR3 sequence is 14 residues long. Germline V gives CDR1 SNHLY, CDR2 FYNNEI. The CDR3 sequence: CASMNVRGPGEQYF. The CDR3 region has the DNA TGTGCCAGCATGAATGTTCGGGGGCCTGGAGAGCAGTACTTC. Supplemented by reference TRBV2 and TRBJ2-7, the full variable domain reads EPEVTQTPSHQVTQMGQEVILRCVPISNHLYFYWYRQILGQKVEFLVSFYNNEISEKSEIFDDQFSVERPDGSNFTLKIRSTKLEDSAMYFCASMNVRGPGEQYFGPGTRLTVT.

This clonotype was observed a handful of times. The CDR3 DNA reads as TGTGCCAGCAGTCTGACAGGGCGGGAAGCTTTCTTT. Encoded protein: CASSLTGREAFF. This chain joins TRBV11-2 and TRBJ1-1; 7 bases align to TRBD1. CDR3 length: 12 residues. V gave up 6 bases and J gave up 8 bases; unmatched junction bases: 6. Per germline, CDR1 SGHAT and CDR2 FQNNGV. The whole variable domain, remainder taken from reference TRBV11-2 and TRBJ1-1, is EAGVAQSPRYKIIEKRQSVAFWCNPISGHATLYWYQQILGQGPKLLIQFQNNGVVDDSQLPKDRFSAERLKGVDSTLKIQPAKLEDSAVYLCASSLTGREAFFGQGTRLTVV.

This clonotype turned up a few times. The chain uses TRBV6-5 and TRBJ1-2, with TRBD1 matching 9 bases. The J segment lost 7 bases and the V segment lost 4 bases, leaving 10 bases of the junction unmatched. The CDR3 is 15 amino acids. Germline CDR1 is MNHEY and CDR2 is SVGAGI. Here the CDR3 reads CASSLQGAGQGGYTF. The CDR3, as DNA: TGTGCCAGCAGTTTACAGGGGGCTGGACAGGGTGGCTACACCTTC.

The V and J genes are TRBV7-2 and TRBJ1-5, with D uncertain. Germline V gene sequence: CDR1 SGHTA, CDR2 FQGNSA. The CDR3 is 14 amino acids. The V gene lost 2 bases and the J gene lost 4 bases, with 9 bases spanning the gap. The CDR3 sequence: CASSLNWANQPQHF. The CDR3 coding sequence is TGTGCCAGCAGCTTAAATTGGGCAAATCAGCCCCAGCATTTT.

The chain employs TRBV20-1 and TRBJ2-1; 11 bases line up with TRBD2. Unmatched junction bases numbered 11, after V lost 6 bases and J lost 7 bases. Germline V CDR1 and CDR2: DFQATT, SNEGSKA (reference sequence). This CDR3 has 15 amino acids. The CDR3 sequence: CSALGIAGGGNEQFF. As DNA, the CDR3 is TGCAGTGCCCTTGGAATAGCGGGGGGGGGTAATGAGCAGTTCTTC.

This clonotype was detected a few times. The chain has TRBV2 and TRBJ2-7; D call uncertain. With 3 bases removed from V and 2 bases from J, the gap between germline ends came to 5 bases. In germline, CDR1 is SNHLY, CDR2 FYNNEI. The CDR3 consists of 12 residues. CDR3 in DNA: TGTGCCAGCAGTGAGCCAACCTACGAGCAGTACTTC. It specifies CASSEPTYEQYF.

The chain joins TRBV12-3 or TRBV12-4 to TRBJ1-5; D is uncertain. The V and J ends lost 2 bases and 2 bases respectively, with 10 bases between them. The CDR3 consists of 15 residues. CDR3 amino acids: CASSLTEWGNQPQHF. CDR3 coding DNA: TGTGCCAGCAGTTTAACCGAATGGGGCAATCAGCCCCAGCATTTT.

This clonotype was detected only a few times. V and J are TRBV19 and TRBJ1-5; no definite D call. The germline CDR1 and CDR2 sequences are LNHDA and SQIVND (reference sequence). This CDR3 comprises 12 residues. V was cut by 5 bases and J by 4 bases, with 6 bases left in between. The CDR3: CASSFRNQPQHF. CDR3 sequence (DNA): TGTGCCAGTAGTTTCCGTAATCAGCCCCAGCATTTT.

This clonotype rates as large. The chain links TRBV27 to TRBJ2-5; 9 bases align to TRBD1. Germline V gene data show CDR1 as MNHEY and CDR2 as SMNVEV (reference sequence). CDR3 size: 15 residues. The V and J ends lost 7 bases and 5 bases, in that order; junction bases with no gene match: 11. The CDR3 protein is CASTGPSGTGETQYF. CDR3 DNA sequence: TGTGCCAGCACCGGACCCTCCGGGACAGGGGAGACCCAGTACTTC.

The chain recombines TRBV5-1 with TRBJ2-3; tentatively, D is TRBD1 (5 bases). Germline CDR1 is SGHRS and CDR2 is YFSETQ. The length of the CDR3 is 16 residues. Trimming shortened V by 4 bases and J by 4 bases, and 19 bases separated the two germline ends. The CDR3 DNA reads TGCGCCAGCAGCCGCGCCTCAGGGATTGGGTCAGATACGCAGTATTTT. As protein: CASSRASGIGSDTQYF.

This clonotype was found a few times. The rearrangement uses TRBV27 and TRBJ1-1; 8 nucleotides match TRBD1. The CDR3 runs to 14 residues. Trimming at V came to 5 bases and at J to 5 bases, leaving 7 bases not matched to a gene. CDR1 is MNHEY, CDR2 SMNVEV, per germline (reference sequence). As DNA, the CDR3 is TGTGCCAGCAGTCACCGACAGGGGAGGACTGAAGCTTTCTTT. It translates to CASSHRQGRTEAFF.

In its sample, this clonotype was seen a few times. The chain combines TRBV11-2 with TRBJ2-1, with 10 bases fitting TRBD2. Per germline, CDR1 SGHAT and CDR2 FQNNGV. The CDR3 has 15 residues. Losses at the gene ends were 6 bases for V and 6 bases for J; bases not matched to a gene: 8. Here the CDR3 reads CASRVGLAEGNEQFF. CDR3 DNA sequence: TGTGCCAGCAGAGTTGGACTAGCGGAGGGCAATGAGCAGTTCTTC.

This clonotype is labeled as large. The chain recombines TRBV10-1 with TRBJ2-1; 14 positions match TRBD2. V was pared by 4 bases and J by 5 bases, with 4 bases of the junction left unmatched. The germline CDR1 and CDR2 sequences are WNHNN and SYGVQD (reference sequence). The CDR3 runs 16 residues. The CDR3, as DNA: TGCGCCAGCAGTGCTGGACTAGCGGGGGGCGACAATGAGCAGTTCTTC. This translates into CASSAGLAGGDNEQFF.

The chain recombines TRBV18 with TRBJ1-3, with D possibly matching TRBD1 (5 bases). Trimming pared 6 bases from V and 2 bases from J, leaving 11 bases between. This CDR3 has 14 amino acids. The germline gives CDR1 KGHSH, CDR2 LQKENI. The CDR3: CASSTGTTGNTIYF. The CDR3 DNA follows: TGTGCCAGCTCTACCGGGACTACTGGAAACACCATATATTTT.

The rearrangement links TRBV10-1 to TRBJ1-1; D gene ambiguous. The CDR3 contains 15 residues. Germline V CDR1 and CDR2: WNHNN, SYGVQD (reference sequence). V dropped 4 bases and J dropped 2 bases, with 14 bases sitting between them. CDR3: CASSAAGSPNTEAFF. DNA for the CDR3: TGCGCCAGCAGTGCGGCAGGCTCCCCTAACACTGAAGCTTTCTTT.

This clonotype was seen only a few times. The chain carries TRBV7-8 and TRBJ2-7; D might be TRBD1 (5 bases). The ends were cut back, 3 bases at V and 1 base at J, with 10 bases in the middle. CDR3 size: 14 residues. CDR1 and CDR2 (germline): SGHVS, FQNEAQ. CDR3 region: CASSLDSGSYEQYF. The CDR3 coding sequence is TGTGCCAGCAGCTTGGATTCAGGGTCCTACGAGCAGTACTTC.

The chain recombines TRBV4-1 with TRBJ1-1; 7 bases line up with TRBD1. The germline CDR1 and CDR2 sequences are MGHRA and YSYEKL. V lost 4 bases to trimming and J lost 4 bases; unmatched junction nucleotides: 9. This CDR3 is 15 amino acids long. The CDR3 nucleotides are TGCGCCAGCAGCCTCCCGACAGGGCGGGGCACTGAAGCTTTCTTT. This codes for CASSLPTGRGTEAFF.

This chain joins TRBV15 and TRBJ2-7, with D unresolved. Looked up from germline, CDR1 is LNHNV and CDR2 is YYDKDF (reference sequence). V was shortened by 0 bases and J by 4 bases, with 13 bases between the two germline ends. The CDR3 is made up of 15 amino acids. CDR3 in amino acids: CATSRDHGDIYEQYF. The CDR3 bases are TGTGCCACCAGCAGAGATCATGGGGATATTTACGAGCAGTACTTC.

The gene calls are TRBV20-1 and TRBJ1-5, with D perhaps TRBD1 (5 bases). Germline CDR1 DFQATT, CDR2 SNEGSKA (reference sequence). V was pared by 1 base and J by 7 bases, with 20 bases between. This CDR3 region has 16 residues. The CDR3 bases are TGCAGTGCTAGAGCCGCCTACTCGCAGGGTAAGCAGCCCCAGCATTTT. Translated: CSARAAYSQGKQPQHF.